The next 4 T cell receptor beta chains were all read from a single sample in a study of T cells in Graves' hyperthyroidism and ophthalmopathy. Using RNA transcripts as the source, TCR beta CDR3 regions were amplified. An initial round of RT-PCR targeting the TCR CDR3 relied on the HTBI primer set. TCRdb re-called the multiplex PCR reads through MiXCR, storing one row per CDR3 protein. The sample shows approximately 220,000 distinct CDR3 sequences, about 18% of them seen only once. Sequences were obtained from blood. These receptors all stem from a middle-aged man with Graves' hyperthyroidism.

This clonotype was found many times. This chain uses TRBV14 with TRBJ2-1; D perhaps matches TRBD1 (5 bases). V was shortened by 6 bases and J by 0 bases, with 9 bases between the two germline ends. The CDR3 runs to 14 residues. Germline CDR1 is SGHDN and CDR2 is FVKESK. The CDR3 bases are TGTGCCAGCAGAGACAGCCGCTCCTACAATGAGCAGTTCTTC. As protein: CASRDSRSYNEQFF.

Ten or more counts support this clonotype. The chain employs TRBV5-8 and TRBJ2-7; D is unresolved. The CDR3 loop spans 14 amino acids. The germline V and J ends were trimmed by 0 bases and 0 bases, with 7 bases remaining between them. CDR1 and CDR2 (germline): SGHTS, YDEGEE. CDR3 residues: CASSLDQNSYEQYF. CDR3 coding DNA: TGTGCCAGCAGCTTGGACCAGAACTCCTACGAGCAGTACTTC.

This clonotype was seen a few times. The chain couples TRBV24-1 to TRBJ2-1, with D perhaps TRBD1 (5 bases). This CDR3 comprises 14 residues. V lost 2 bases, J lost 9 bases, and 13 bases lay in between. CDR1 is KGHDR and CDR2 is SFDVKD in the germline V gene. CDR3 DNA sequence: TGTGCCACCAGTGATTCATACCAGGGAAGTGAGCAGTTCTTC. Amino acid sequence: CATSDSYQGSEQFF.

At least ten counts were recorded for this clonotype. The chain links TRBV20-1 to TRBJ2-7; 8 nucleotides agree with TRBD1. The germline gives CDR1 DFQATT, CDR2 SNEGSKA (reference sequence). V lost 5 bases, J lost 4 bases, and 7 bases stayed unmatched. This CDR3 contains 13 residues. The CDR3 here is CSARTGHSYEQYF. The CDR3 DNA is TGCAGTGCTCGGACAGGGCACTCTTACGAGCAGTACTTC.